This T cell receptor (beta chain) derives from a study of cytomegalovirus exposure and HLA in healthy donors. General study points: A likely sequencing artifact accounted for one observed cluster of highly shared sequence variants.

The PCR ran on 60 Vbeta and 13 Jbeta primers. In the study's own analysis: Unique TCR beta chains numbered roughly 80 million in a later analysis, with around 10 million shared. Produced via immunoSEQ multiplex PCR; TCRdb's table is partial and in-frame only. V, J and clone size are those of that table, while D and trimming were read from the DNA. The sample includes 70,000 to 95,000 clones, over 75% of them seen just once. With regard to this clone: What it binds is unknown.

V was pared by 0 bases and J by 0 bases, with 3 bases of the junction left unmatched. The CDR3 consists of 17 residues. Germline loops: CDR1 SGHNT, CDR2 YYREEE (reference sequence). In nominal health when sampled, donors likely had unrecorded immune exposures nonetheless. The TCR was taken from a man aged 30 to 45 in good health and CMV-seropositive. The V and J genes are TRBV5-4 and TRBJ1-6, with 7 bases matching TRBD1. Source material: PBMCs. CDR3 sequence: CASSLGQGNSYNSPLHF. As DNA, the CDR3 is TGTGCCAGCAGCTTGGGACAGGGTAACTCCTATAATTCACCCCTCCACTTT.